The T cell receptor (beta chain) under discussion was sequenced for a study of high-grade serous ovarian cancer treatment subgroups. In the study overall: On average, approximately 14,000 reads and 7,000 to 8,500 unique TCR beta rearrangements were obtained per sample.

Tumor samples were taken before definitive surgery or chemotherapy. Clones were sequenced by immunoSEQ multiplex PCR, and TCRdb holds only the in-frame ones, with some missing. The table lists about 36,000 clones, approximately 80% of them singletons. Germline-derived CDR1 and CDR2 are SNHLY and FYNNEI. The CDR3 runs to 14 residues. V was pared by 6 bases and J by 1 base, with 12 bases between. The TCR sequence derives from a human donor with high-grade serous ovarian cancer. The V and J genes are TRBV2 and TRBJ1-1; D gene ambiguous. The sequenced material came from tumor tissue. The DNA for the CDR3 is TGTGCCAGCAGGGTAGGACGGACGAACACTGAAGCTTTCTTT. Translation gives CASRVGRTNTEAFF.